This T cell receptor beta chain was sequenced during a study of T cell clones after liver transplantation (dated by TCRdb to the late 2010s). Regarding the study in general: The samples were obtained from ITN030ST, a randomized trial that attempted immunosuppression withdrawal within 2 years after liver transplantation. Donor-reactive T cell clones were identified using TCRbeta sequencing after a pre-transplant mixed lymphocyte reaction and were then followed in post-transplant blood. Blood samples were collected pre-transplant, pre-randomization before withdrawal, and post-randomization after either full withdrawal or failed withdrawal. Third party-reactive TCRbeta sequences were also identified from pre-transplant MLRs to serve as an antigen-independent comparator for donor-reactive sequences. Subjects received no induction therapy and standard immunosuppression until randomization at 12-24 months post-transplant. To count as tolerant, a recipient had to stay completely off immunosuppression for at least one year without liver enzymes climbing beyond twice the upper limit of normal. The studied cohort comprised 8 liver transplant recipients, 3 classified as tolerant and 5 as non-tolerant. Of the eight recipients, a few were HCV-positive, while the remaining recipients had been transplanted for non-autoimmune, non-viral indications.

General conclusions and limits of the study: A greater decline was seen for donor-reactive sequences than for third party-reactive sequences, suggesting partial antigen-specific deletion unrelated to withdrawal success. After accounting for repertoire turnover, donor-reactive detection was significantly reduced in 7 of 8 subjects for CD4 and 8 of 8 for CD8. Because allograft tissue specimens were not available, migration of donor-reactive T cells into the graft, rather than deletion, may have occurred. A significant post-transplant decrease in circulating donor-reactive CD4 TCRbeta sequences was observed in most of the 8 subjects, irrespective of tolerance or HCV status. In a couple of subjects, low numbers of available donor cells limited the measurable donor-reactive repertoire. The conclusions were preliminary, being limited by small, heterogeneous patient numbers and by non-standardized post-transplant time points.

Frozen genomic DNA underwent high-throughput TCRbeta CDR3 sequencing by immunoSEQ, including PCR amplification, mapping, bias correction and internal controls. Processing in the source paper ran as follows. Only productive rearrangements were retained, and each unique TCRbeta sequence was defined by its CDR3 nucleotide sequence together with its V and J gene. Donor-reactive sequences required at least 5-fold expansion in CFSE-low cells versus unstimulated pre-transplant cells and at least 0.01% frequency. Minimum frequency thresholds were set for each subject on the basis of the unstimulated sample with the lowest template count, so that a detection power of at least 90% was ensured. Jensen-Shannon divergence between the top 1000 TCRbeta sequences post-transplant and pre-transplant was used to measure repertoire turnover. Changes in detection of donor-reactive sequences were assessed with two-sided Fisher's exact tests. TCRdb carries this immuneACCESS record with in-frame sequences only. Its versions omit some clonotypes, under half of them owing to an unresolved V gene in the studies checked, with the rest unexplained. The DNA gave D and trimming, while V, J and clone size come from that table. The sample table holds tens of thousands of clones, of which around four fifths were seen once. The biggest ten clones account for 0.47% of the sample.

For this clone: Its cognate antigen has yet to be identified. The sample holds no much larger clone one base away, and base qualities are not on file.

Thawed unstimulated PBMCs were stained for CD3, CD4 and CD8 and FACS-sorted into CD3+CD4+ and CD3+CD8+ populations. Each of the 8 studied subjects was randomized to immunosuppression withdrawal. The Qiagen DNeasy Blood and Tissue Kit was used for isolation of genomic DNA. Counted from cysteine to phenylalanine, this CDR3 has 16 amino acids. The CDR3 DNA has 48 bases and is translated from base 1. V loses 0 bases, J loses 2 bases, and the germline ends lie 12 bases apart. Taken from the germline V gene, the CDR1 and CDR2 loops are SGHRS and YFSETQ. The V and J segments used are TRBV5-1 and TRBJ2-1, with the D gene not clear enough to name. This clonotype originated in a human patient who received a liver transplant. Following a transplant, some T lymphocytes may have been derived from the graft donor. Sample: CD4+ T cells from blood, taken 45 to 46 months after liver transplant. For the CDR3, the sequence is CASSLGTPGPYNEQFF. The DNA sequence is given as TGCGCCAGCAGCTTGGGGACCCCGGGCCCCTACAATGAGCAGTTCTTC.